This TCR beta chain came from a study of response to subunit inactivated influenza vaccine. Whole-study results and caveats: Only a handful of new T cells, the authors suggested, are recruited with each seasonal influenza vaccination.

This CDR3 has 12 amino acids. V was trimmed by 6 bases and J by 6 bases, leaving 11 bases between them. The sample holds many counts of this clonotype. Antigen: not known. TCRdb called the RT-PCR reads again in MiXCR, with one record for every CDR3 protein. This table has 550,000 to 600,000 distinct CDR3 sequences, 12% appearing once. The sequence was collected from a man aged 45-60 years who received an inactivated influenza vaccine. J is TRBJ1-1 and V is TRBV12-3 or TRBV12-4; D remains unclear. The sample in question was PBMCs from blood, obtained on the day of vaccination. CDR3 in amino acids: CASRPDAAEAFF. CDR3 DNA sequence: TGTGCCAGCAGACCCGACGCAGCTGAAGCTTTCTTT.